These T cell receptor beta chains were read from a single sample in a study of glioma-infiltrating T cells after dendritic cell vaccination. Using immunoSEQ multiplex PCR, the repertoire was profiled, and TCRdb retains in-frame clones only, with some absent. The sample shows 99,000 or so clones, 90% of them seen only once. Material: blood, obtained after dendritic cell vaccination. All receptors derive from a human donor with glioblastoma. CDR3s include the opening cysteine and the closing phenylalanine or tryptophan. D genes are given only for firm matches. Only some rows state a clone size, as once, few, many or a class for expanded clones.

d_call j_call cdr3_length clone_size v_call cdr3_aa cdr3_nt
TRBD1 TRBJ1-1 13 NA TRBV7-8 CASSLVQGSPAFF TGTGCCAGCAGCTTAGTACAGGGGTCCCCGGCTTTCTTT
TRBD1 TRBJ1-2 14 NA TRBV25-1 CASSESDRGYGYTF TGTGCCAGCAGTGAATCGGACAGGGGCTATGGCTACACCTTC
TRBD2 TRBJ2-7 13 NA TRBV6-1 CASKSGADYEQYF TGTGCCAGCAAAAGCGGGGCTGACTACGAGCAGTACTTC
TRBD1 TRBJ2-1 16 NA TRBV7-3 CASSSSRTGSIGEQFF TGTGCCAGCAGCTCCTCTCGGACAGGGAGCATCGGTGAGCAGTTCTTC
TRBD2 TRBJ2-7 14 NA TRBV18 CASSPPGGPYEQYF TGTGCCAGCTCACCTCCGGGAGGGCCCTACGAGCAGTACTTC
TRBD1 TRBJ2-2 17 NA TRBV6-1 CASSEGLGTGVIGELFF TGTGCCAGCAGTGAGGGGCTTGGGACAGGGGTGATCGGGGAGCTGTTTTTT
NA TRBJ2-2 14 NA TRBV14 CASSQVRNTGELFF TGTGCCAGCAGCCAAGTTAGAAACACCGGGGAGCTGTTTTTT
NA TRBJ1-1 14 once TRBV5-1 CASSLGGGGTEAFF TGCGCCAGCAGCTTGGGCGGCGGGGGCACTGAAGCTTTCTTT
NA TRBJ1-2 14 NA TRBV19 CASSNQGVNYGYTF TGTGCCAGTAGTAATCAGGGCGTCAACTATGGCTACACCTTC
NA TRBJ2-5 15 NA TRBV5-1 CASSLVGQAMETQYF TGCGCCAGCAGCTTGGTTGGCCAGGCAATGGAGACCCAGTACTTC
TRBD1 TRBJ2-2 15 NA TRBV5-4 CASSLKGQGPGELFF TGTGCCAGCAGCTTGAAGGGACAGGGTCCCGGGGAGCTGTTTTTT
TRBD1 TRBJ1-1 14 NA TRBV30 CAWSNRGSVTEAFF TGTGCCTGGAGTAACAGGGGGAGTGTAACTGAAGCTTTCTTT
NA TRBJ1-5 15 NA TRBV19 CASSIPGRDNQPQHF TGTGCCAGTAGTATACCGGGCCGGGACAATCAGCCCCAGCATTTT
TRBD1 TRBJ1-2 14 NA TRBV9 CASSVASGGNGYTF TGTGCCAGCAGCGTAGCGTCAGGGGGCAATGGCTACACCTTC
TRBD1 TRBJ1-2 13 NA TRBV28 CASSLETGYGYTF TGTGCCAGCAGTTTAGAGACAGGGTATGGCTACACCTTC
TRBD1 TRBJ2-3 15 NA TRBV5-1 CASSFLQGLQDTQYF TGCGCCAGCAGCTTTTTACAGGGGCTTCAAGATACGCAGTATTTT
NA TRBJ2-7 15 NA TRBV7-8 CASSLEPGTFYEQYF TGTGCCAGCAGCTTAGAGCCCGGGACATTCTACGAGCAGTACTTC
NA TRBJ2-6 15 NA TRBV7-2 CASRTDPTGANVLTF TGTGCCAGCAGGACTGACCCTACCGGGGCCAACGTCCTGACTTTC
TRBD1 TRBJ1-4 14 NA TRBV6-5 CASRRTGSNEKLFF TGTGCCAGCAGACGGACAGGGAGTAATGAAAAACTGTTTTTT
TRBD2 TRBJ2-7 17 NA TRBV14 CASSQTPYLAAIYEQYF TGTGCCAGCAGCCAGACACCTTACCTAGCGGCCATCTACGAGCAGTACTTC
NA TRBJ1-6 13 NA TRBV14 CASSQQGRSPLHF TGTGCCAGCAGCCAACAGGGCCGTTCACCCCTCCACTTT
NA TRBJ2-7 15 NA TRBV6-5 CASSTYFGGDYEWYF TGTGCCAGCAGTACCTACTTTGGAGGAGATTACGAGTGGTACTTC
TRBD2 TRBJ2-1 16 NA TRBV11-3 CASSLEGTSGHNEQFF TGTGCCAGCAGCTTAGAAGGGACTAGCGGCCACAATGAGCAGTTCTTC
TRBD1 TRBJ1-2 15 NA TRBV7-2 CASSLSGTGNYGYTF TGTGCCAGCAGCCTATCTGGGACAGGGAACTATGGCTACACCTTC
TRBD2 TRBJ2-7 14 once TRBV6-5 CASSPRTSGYEQYF TGTGCCAGCAGTCCACGGACTAGCGGGTACGAGCAGTACTTC
NA TRBJ2-5 15 NA TRBV5-8 CASSPTWTVQETQYF TGTGCCAGCAGCCCGACGTGGACAGTACAAGAGACCCAGTACTTC
TRBD1 TRBJ2-7 16 NA TRBV5-1 CASSLPRQGARDEQYF TGCGCCAGCAGCTTACCTAGACAGGGGGCTAGGGACGAGCAGTACTTC
NA TRBJ1-2 14 NA TRBV5-6 CASSLADRYYGYTF TGTGCCAGCAGCTTGGCTGACAGATACTATGGCTACACCTTC
TRBD1 TRBJ1-2 13 NA TRBV30 CAWSPGTGRGYTF TGTGCCTGGAGTCCCGGGACAGGGAGGGGCTACACCTTC
TRBD2 TRBJ2-1 19 once TRBV11-3 CASSTRVSGRRSSYNEQFF TGTGCCAGCAGCACTAGGGTCAGCGGGAGGCGGAGCTCCTACAATGAGCAGTTCTTC
NA TRBJ1-4 13 NA TRBV5-8 CASSLDAGGKLFF TGTGCCAGCAGCCTGGACGCGGGGGGAAAACTGTTTTTT
NA TRBJ2-7 11 NA TRBV13 CASSLADEQYF TGTGCCAGCAGCTTAGCGGACGAGCAGTACTTC
TRBD1 TRBJ1-1 15 NA TRBV11-3 CASSLGRGMNTEAFF TGTGCCAGCAGCTTGGGCAGGGGGATGAACACTGAAGCTTTCTTT
NA TRBJ1-5 14 NA TRBV4-2 CASSRGISNQPQHF TGTGCCAGCAGCCGAGGGATTAGCAATCAGCCCCAGCATTTT
NA TRBJ2-3 13 few TRBV5-1 CASSLPPSDTQYF TGCGCCAGCAGCTTGCCCCCCTCAGATACGCAGTATTTT
TRBD2 TRBJ2-1 14 NA TRBV29-1 CSVRLAEKYNEQFF TGCAGCGTTCGACTAGCGGAAAAATACAATGAGCAGTTCTTC
TRBD2 TRBJ2-7 13 NA TRBV7-8 CASSRDYSYEQYF TGTGCCAGCAGTAGGGACTACTCCTACGAGCAGTACTTC
TRBD1 TRBJ2-7 14 NA TRBV18 CASSLTGEVYEQYF TGTGCCAGCTCACTGACAGGGGAGGTCTACGAGCAGTACTTC
NA TRBJ1-3 15 NA TRBV11-2 CASSFEGFTGNTIYF TGTGCCAGCAGCTTCGAGGGATTTACTGGAAACACCATATATTTT
NA TRBJ1-6 16 NA TRBV6-5 CASSYSRGGRNSPLHF TGTGCCAGCAGTTACTCGAGAGGTGGTCGTAATTCACCCCTCCACTTT
NA TRBJ2-3 15 NA TRBV11-2 CASSLDLGAAGTQYF TGTGCCAGCAGCTTAGATCTTGGGGCGGCTGGTACGCAGTATTTT
NA TRBJ1-1 14 NA TRBV19 CASSIIVANTEAFF TGTGCCAGTAGTATAATTGTAGCGAACACTGAAGCTTTCTTT
NA TRBJ2-7 14 NA TRBV7-8 CASSLVGGTYEQYF TGTGCCAGCAGCTTAGTTGGGGGGACCTACGAGCAGTACTTC
NA TRBJ2-5 11 NA TRBV7-9 CASSSPETQYF TGTGCCAGCAGCTCCCCGGAGACCCAGTACTTC
NA TRBJ1-3 18 NA TRBV2 CASSTAPGDRFSGNTIYF TGTGCCAGCAGCACGGCCCCGGGGGACCGTTTCTCTGGAAACACCATATATTTT
TRBD2 TRBJ2-5 17 NA TRBV19 CASSAGVGSGVQETQYF TGTGCCAGTAGTGCCGGGGTGGGGAGCGGGGTTCAAGAGACCCAGTACTTC
NA TRBJ2-3 14 NA TRBV5-1 CASTGNVGTDTQYF TGCGCCAGCACCGGGAATGTGGGCACAGATACGCAGTATTTT
TRBD1 TRBJ2-1 13 NA TRBV27 CASTGTVYNEQFF TGTGCCAGCACGGGGACAGTGTACAATGAGCAGTTCTTC
NA TRBJ2-5 13 NA TRBV5-4 CASRRDSQETQYF TGTGCCAGCAGACGAGATAGCCAAGAGACCCAGTACTTC
NA TRBJ1-1 15 NA TRBV25-1 CASSESRGRNTEAFF TGTGCCAGCAGTGAATCTCGGGGTCGGAACACTGAAGCTTTCTTT
NA TRBJ2-1 13 NA TRBV9 CASSQQGGGEQFF TGTGCCAGCAGCCAGCAAGGGGGGGGTGAGCAGTTCTTC
TRBD1 TRBJ2-7 14 NA TRBV2 CASSGQGVSYEQYF TGTGCCAGCTCGGGACAGGGTGTATCCTACGAGCAGTACTTC
TRBD2 TRBJ2-3 18 NA TRBV5-1 CASSLGMGGRASTDTQYF TGCGCCAGCAGCCTTGGTATGGGCGGGAGGGCTAGCACAGATACGCAGTATTTT